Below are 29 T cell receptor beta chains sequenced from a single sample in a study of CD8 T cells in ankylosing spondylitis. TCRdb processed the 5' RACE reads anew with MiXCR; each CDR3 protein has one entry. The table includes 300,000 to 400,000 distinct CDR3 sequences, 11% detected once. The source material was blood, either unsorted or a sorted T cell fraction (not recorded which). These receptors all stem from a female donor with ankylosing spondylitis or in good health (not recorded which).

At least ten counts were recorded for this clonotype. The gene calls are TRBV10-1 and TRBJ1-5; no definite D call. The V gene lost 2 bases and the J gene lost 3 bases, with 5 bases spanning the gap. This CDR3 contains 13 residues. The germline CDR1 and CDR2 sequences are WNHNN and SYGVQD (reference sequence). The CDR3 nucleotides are TGCGCCAGCAGTGAGGACCCCAATCAGCCCCAGCATTTT. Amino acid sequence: CASSEDPNQPQHF.

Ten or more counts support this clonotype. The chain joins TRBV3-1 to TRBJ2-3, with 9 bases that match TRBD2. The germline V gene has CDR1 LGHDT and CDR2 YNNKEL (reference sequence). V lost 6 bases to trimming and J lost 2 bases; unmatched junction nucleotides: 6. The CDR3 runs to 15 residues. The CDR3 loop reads CASSSAGGTTDTQYF. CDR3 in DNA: TGTGCCAGCAGTTCAGCGGGGGGTACCACAGATACGCAGTATTTT.

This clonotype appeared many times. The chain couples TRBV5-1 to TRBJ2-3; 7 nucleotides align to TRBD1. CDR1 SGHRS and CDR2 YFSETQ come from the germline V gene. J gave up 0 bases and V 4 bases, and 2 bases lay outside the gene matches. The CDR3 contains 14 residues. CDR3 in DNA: TGCGCCAGCAGCAGGGACAGAAGCACAGATACGCAGTATTTT. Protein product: CASSRDRSTDTQYF.

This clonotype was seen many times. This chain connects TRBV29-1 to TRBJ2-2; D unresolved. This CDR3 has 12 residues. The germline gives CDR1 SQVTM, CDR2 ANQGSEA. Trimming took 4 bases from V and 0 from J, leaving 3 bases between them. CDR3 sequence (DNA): TGCAGCGTTGGGACGAACACCGGGGAGCTGTTTTTT. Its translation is CSVGTNTGELFF.

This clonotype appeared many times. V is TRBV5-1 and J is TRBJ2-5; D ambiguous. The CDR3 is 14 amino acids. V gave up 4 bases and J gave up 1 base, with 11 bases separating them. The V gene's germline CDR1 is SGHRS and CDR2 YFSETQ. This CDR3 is CASSTRATQETQYF. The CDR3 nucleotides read TGCGCCAGCAGCACCCGGGCTACCCAAGAGACCCAGTACTTC.

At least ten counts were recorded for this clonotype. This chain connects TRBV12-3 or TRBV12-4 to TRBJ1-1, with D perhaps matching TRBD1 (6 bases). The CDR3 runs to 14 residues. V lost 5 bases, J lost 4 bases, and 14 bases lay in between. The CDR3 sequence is CASSNRDLGTEAFF. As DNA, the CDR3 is TGTGCCAGCAGTAACAGGGATTTGGGCACTGAAGCTTTCTTT.

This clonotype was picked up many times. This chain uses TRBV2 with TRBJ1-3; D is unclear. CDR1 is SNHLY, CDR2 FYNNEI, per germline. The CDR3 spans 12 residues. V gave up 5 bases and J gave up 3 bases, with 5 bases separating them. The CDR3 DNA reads TGTGCCAGCAGTCGAGTTGGAAACACCATATATTTT. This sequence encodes CASSRVGNTIYF.

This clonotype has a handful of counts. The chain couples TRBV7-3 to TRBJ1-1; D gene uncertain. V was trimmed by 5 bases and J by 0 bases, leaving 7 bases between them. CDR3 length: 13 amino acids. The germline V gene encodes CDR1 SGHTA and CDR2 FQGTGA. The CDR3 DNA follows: TGTGCCAGCAGCCTGAGGATGAACACTGAAGCTTTCTTT. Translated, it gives CASSLRMNTEAFF.

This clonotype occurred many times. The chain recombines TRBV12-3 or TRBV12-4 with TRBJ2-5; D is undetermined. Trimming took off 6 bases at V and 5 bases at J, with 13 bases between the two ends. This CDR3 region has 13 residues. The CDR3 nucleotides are TGTGCCAGCAGCCATTCTACGCAGGAGACCCAGTACTTC. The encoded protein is CASSHSTQETQYF.

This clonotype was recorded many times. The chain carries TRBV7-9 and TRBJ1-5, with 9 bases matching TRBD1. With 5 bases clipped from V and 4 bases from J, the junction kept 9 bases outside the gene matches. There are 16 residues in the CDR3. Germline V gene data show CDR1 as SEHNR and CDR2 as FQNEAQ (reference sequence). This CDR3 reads CASSTSTGTGNQPQHF. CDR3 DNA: TGTGCCAGCAGCACCTCTACCGGGACAGGGAATCAGCCCCAGCATTTT.

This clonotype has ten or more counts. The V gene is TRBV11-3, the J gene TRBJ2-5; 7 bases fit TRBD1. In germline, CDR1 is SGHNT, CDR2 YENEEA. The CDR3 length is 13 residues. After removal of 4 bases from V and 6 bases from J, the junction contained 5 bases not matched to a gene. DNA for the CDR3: TGTGCCAGCAGCTATGAGGGGGCCAAGACCCAGTACTTC. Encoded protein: CASSYEGAKTQYF.

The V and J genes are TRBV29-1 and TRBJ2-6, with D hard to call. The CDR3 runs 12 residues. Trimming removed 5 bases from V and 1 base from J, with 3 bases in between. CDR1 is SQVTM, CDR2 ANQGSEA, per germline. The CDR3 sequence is CSVLSGANVLTF. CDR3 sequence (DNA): TGCAGCGTTTTGTCTGGGGCCAACGTCCTGACTTTC.

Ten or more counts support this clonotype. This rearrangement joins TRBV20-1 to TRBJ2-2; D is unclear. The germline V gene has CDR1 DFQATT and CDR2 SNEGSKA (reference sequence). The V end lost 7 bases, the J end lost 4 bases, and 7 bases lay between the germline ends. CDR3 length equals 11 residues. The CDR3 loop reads CSVRRTGELFF. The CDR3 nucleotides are TGCAGTGTCCGTCGCACCGGGGAGCTGTTTTTT.

This CDR3 is CASSPRDRGDEQYF. The CDR3 DNA follows: TGTGCCAGCTCACCCCGGGACAGGGGGGACGAGCAGTACTTC. The chain is built from TRBV18 and TRBJ2-7; TRBD1 matches 11 bases. Germline V gene data show CDR1 as KGHSH and CDR2 as LQKENI. Trimming took 3 bases from V and 5 from J; bases not matched to a gene: 3. CDR3 size: 14 residues.

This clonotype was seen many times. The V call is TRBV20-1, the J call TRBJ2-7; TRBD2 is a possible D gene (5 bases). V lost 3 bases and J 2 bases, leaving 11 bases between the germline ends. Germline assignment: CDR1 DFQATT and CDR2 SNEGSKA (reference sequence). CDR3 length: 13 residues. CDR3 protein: CSARGVSPYEQYF. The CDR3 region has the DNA TGCAGTGCTAGGGGAGTCAGCCCCTACGAGCAGTACTTC.

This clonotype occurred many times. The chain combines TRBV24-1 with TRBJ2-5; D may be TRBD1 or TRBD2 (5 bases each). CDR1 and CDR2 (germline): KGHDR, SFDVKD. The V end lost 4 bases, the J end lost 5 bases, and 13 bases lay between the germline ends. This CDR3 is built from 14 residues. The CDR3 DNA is TGTGCCACCAGTGACCGGGACCTTGGGGAGACCCAGTACTTC. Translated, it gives CATSDRDLGETQYF.

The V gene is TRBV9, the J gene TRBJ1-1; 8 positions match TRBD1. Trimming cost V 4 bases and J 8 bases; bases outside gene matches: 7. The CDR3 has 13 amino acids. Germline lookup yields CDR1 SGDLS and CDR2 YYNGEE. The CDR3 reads CASSPIQGVEAFF. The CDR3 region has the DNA TGTGCCAGCAGCCCTATACAGGGGGTAGAAGCTTTCTTT.

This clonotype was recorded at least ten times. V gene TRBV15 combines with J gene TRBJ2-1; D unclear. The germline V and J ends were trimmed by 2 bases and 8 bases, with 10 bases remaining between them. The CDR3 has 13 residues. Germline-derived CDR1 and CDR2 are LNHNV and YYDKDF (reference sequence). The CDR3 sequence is CATSRSLMDEQFF. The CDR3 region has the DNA TGTGCCACCAGCAGATCCCTTATGGATGAGCAGTTCTTC.

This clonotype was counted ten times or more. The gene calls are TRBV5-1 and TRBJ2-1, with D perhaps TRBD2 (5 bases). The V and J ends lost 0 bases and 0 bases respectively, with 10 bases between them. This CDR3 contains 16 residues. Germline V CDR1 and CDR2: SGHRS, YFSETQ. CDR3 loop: CASSLEARASYNEQFF. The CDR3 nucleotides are TGCGCCAGCAGCTTGGAGGCGCGGGCCTCCTACAATGAGCAGTTCTTC. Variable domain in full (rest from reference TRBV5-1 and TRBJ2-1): KAGVTQTPRYLIKTRGQQVTLSCSPISGHRSVSWYQQTPGQGLQFLFEYFSETQRNKGNFPGRFSGRQFSNSRSEMNVSTLELGDSALYLCASSLEARASYNEQFFGPGTRLTVL.

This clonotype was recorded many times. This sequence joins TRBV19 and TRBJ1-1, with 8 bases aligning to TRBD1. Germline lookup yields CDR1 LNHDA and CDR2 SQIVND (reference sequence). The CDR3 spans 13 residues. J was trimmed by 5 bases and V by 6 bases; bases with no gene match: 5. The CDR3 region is CASSYDRGTEAFF. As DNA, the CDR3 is TGTGCCAGTAGCTACGACAGGGGAACTGAAGCTTTCTTT.

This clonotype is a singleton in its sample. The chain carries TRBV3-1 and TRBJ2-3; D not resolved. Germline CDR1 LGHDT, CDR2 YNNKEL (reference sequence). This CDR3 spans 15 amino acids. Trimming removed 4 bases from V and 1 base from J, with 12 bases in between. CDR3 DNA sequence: TGTGCCAGCAGCCCAAGGTGCGTGTGCACAGATACGCAGTATTTT. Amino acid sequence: CASSPRCVCTDTQYF.

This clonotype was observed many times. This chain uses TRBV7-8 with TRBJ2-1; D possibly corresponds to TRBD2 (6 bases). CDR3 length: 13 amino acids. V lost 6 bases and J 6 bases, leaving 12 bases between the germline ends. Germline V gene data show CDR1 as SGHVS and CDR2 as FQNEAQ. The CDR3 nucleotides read TGTGCCAGCAGATCTGGGGGGTCCAATGAGCAGTTCTTC. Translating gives CASRSGGSNEQFF.

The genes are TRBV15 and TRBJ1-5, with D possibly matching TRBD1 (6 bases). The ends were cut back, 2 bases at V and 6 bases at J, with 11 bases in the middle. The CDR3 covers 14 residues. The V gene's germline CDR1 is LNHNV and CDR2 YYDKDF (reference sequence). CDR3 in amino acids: CATSRKGVPQPQHF. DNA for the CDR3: TGTGCCACCAGCAGAAAGGGGGTTCCTCAGCCCCAGCATTTT.

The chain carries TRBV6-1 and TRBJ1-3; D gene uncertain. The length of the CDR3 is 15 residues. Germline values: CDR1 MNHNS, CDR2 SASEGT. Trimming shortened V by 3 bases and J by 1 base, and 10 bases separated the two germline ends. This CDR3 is CASSDPRPSGNTIYF. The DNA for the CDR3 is TGTGCCAGCAGTGACCCAAGACCTTCTGGAAACACCATATATTTT.

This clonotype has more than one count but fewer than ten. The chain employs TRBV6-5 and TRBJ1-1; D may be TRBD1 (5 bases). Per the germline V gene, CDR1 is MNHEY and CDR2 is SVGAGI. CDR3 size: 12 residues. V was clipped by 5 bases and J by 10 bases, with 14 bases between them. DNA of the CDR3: TGTGCCAGCAGTCAGAATTCGGGGGGAGCTTTCTTT. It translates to CASSQNSGGAFF.

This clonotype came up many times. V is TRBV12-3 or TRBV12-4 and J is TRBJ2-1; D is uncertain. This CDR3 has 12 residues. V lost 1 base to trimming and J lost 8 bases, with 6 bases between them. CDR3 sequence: CASSLGSDEQFF. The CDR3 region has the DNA TGTGCCAGCAGTTTAGGGAGCGATGAGCAGTTCTTC.

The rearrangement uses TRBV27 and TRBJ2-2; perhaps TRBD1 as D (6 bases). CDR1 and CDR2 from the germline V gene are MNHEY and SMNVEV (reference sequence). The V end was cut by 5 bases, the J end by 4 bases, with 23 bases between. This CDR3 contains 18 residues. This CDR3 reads CASSPPLAGVRSTGELFF. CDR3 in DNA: TGTGCCAGCAGTCCGCCGTTGGCAGGGGTACGGAGCACCGGGGAGCTGTTTTTT.

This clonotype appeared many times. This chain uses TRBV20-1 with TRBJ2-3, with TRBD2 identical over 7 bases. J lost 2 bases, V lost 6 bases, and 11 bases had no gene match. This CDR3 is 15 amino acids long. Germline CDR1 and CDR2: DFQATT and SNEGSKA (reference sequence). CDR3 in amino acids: CSAKRASGYTDTQYF. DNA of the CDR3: TGCAGTGCCAAGCGGGCTAGCGGATACACAGATACGCAGTATTTT.

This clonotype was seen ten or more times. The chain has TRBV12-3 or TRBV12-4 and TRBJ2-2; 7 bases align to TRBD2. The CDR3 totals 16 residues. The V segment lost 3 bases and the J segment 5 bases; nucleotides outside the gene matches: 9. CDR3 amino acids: CASSFFLAVDTGELFF. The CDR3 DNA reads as TGTGCCAGCAGTTTCTTCCTAGCGGTTGATACCGGGGAGCTGTTTTTT.